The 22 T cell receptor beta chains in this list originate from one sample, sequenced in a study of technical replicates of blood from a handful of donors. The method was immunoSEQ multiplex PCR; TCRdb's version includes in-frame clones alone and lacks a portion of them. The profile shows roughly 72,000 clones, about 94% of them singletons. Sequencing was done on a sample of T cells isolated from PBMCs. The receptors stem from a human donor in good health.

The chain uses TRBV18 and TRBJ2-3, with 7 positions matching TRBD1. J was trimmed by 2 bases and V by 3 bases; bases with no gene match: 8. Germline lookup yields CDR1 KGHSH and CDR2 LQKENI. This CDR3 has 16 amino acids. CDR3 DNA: TGTGCCAGCTCACCCGCATGGGACAGTACCACAGATACGCAGTATTTT. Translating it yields CASSPAWDSTTDTQYF.

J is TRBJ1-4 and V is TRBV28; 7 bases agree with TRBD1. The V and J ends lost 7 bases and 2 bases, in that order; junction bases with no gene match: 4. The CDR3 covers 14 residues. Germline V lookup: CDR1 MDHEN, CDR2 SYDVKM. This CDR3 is CASITGDTNEKLFF. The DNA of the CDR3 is TGTGCCAGCATAACAGGGGACACTAATGAAAAACTGTTTTTT.

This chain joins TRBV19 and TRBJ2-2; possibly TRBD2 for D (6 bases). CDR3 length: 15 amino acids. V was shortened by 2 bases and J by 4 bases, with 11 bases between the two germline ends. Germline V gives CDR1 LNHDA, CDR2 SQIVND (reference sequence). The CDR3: CASSILGGSTGELFF. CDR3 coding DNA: TGTGCCAGTAGTATATTGGGGGGAAGCACCGGGGAGCTGTTTTTT.

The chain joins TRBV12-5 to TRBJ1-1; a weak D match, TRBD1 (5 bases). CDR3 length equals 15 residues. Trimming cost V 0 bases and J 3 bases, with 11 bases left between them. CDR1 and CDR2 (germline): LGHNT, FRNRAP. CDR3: CASGLVLGGDTEAFF. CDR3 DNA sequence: TGTGCTAGTGGTTTGGTACTCGGGGGGGACACTGAAGCTTTCTTT. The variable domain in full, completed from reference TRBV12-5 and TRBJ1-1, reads DARVTQTPRHKVTEMGQEVTMRCQPILGHNTVFWYRQTMMQGLELLAYFRNRAPLDDSGMPKDRFSAEMPDATLATLKIQPSEPRDSAVYFCASGLVLGGDTEAFFGQGTRLTVV.

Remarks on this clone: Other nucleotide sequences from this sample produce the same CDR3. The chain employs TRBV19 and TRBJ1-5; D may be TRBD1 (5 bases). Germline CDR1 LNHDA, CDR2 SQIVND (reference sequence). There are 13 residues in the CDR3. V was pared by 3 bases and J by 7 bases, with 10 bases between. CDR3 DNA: TGTGCCAGTAGTATGGGGGGGAACCAGCCCCAGCATTTT. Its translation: CASSMGGNQPQHF.

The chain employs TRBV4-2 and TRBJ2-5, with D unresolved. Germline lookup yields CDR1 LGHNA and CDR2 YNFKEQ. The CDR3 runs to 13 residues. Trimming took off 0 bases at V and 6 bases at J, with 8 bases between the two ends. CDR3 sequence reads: CASSQEGWKTQYF. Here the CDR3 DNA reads TGTGCCAGCAGCCAAGAGGGCTGGAAGACCCAGTACTTC.

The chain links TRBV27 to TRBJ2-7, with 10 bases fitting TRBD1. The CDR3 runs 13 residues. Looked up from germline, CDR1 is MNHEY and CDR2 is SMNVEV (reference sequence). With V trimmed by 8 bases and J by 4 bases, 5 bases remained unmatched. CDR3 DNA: TGTGCCAGCGCAGGACAGGGGGTATACGAGCAGTACTTC. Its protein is CASAGQGVYEQYF.

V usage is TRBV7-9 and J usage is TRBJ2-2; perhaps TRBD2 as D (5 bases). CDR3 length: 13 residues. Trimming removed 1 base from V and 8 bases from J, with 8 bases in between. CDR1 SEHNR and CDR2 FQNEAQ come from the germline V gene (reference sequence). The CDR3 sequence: CASSLVGGGELFF. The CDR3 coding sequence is TGTGCCAGCAGCTTAGTAGGAGGAGGGGAGCTGTTTTTT. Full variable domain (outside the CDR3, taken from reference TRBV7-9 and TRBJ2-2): DTGVSQNPRHKITKRGQNVTFRCDPISEHNRLYWYRQTLGQGPEFLTYFQNEAQLEKSRLLSDRFSAERPKGSFSTLEIQRTEQGDSAMYLCASSLVGGGELFFGEGSRLTVL.

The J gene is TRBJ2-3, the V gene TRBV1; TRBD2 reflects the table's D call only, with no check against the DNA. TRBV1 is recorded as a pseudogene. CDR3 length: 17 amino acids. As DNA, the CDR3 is TGCACCAGCAGCCAAGATCCTCCAGCGGGAGACACAGATACGCAGTATTTT. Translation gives CTSSQDPPAGDTDTQYF.

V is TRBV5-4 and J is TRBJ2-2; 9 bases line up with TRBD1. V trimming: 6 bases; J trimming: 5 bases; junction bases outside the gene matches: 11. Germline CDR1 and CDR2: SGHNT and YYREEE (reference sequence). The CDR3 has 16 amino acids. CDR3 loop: CASNYLTGGNTGELFF. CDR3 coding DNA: TGTGCCAGCAACTACCTGACAGGGGGAAATACCGGGGAGCTGTTTTTT. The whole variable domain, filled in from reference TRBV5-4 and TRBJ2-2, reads ETGVTQSPTHLIKTRGQQVTLRCSSQSGHNTVSWYQQALGQGPQFIFQYYREEENGRGNFPPRFSGLQFPNYSSELNVNALELDDSALYLCASNYLTGGNTGELFFGEGSRLTVL.

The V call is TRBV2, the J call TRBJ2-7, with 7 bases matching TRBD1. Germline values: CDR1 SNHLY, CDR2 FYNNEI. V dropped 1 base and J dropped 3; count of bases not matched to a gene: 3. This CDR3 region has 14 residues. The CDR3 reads CASSEGQGGYEQYF. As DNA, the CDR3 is TGTGCCAGCAGTGAAGGACAGGGTGGCTACGAGCAGTACTTC. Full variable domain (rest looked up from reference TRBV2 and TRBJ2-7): EPEVTQTPSHQVTQMGQEVILRCVPISNHLYFYWYRQILGQKVEFLVSFYNNEISEKSEIFDDQFSVERPDGSNFTLKIRSTKLEDSAMYFCASSEGQGGYEQYFGPGTRLTVT.

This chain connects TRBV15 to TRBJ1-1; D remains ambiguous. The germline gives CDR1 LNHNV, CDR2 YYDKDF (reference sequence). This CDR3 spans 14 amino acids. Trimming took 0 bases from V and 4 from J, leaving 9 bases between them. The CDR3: CATSREGGSTEAFF. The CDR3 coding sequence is TGTGCCACCAGCAGAGAGGGCGGGAGCACTGAAGCTTTCTTT.

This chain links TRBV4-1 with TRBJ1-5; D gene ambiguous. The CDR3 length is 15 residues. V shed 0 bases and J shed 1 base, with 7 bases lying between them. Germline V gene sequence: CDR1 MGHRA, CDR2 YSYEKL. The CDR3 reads CASSQDRQSNQPQHF. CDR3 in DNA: TGCGCCAGCAGCCAAGACAGGCAGAGCAATCAGCCCCAGCATTTT.

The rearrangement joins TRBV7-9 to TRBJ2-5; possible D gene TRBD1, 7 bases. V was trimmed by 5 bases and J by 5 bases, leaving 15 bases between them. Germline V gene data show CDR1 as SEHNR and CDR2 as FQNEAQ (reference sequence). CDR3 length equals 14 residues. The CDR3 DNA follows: TGTGCCAGCAGCCCCGACAGGGCGGGGGAGACCCAGTACTTC. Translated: CASSPDRAGETQYF.

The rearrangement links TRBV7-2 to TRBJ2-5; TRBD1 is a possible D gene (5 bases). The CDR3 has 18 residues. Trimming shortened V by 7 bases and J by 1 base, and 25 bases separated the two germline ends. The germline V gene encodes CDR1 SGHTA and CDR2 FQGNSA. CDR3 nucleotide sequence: TGTGCCAGCATAGATGGCAGGGCTGAAATTTGGGGCCAAGAGACCCAGTACTTC. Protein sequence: CASIDGRAEIWGQETQYF.

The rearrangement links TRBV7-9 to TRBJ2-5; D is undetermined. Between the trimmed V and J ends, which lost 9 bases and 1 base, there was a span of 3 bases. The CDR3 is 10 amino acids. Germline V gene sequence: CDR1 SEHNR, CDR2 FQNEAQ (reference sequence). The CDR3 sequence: CASSQETQYF. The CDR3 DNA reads TGTGCCAGTAGCCAAGAGACCCAGTACTTC. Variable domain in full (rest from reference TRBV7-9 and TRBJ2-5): DTGVSQNPRHKITKRGQNVTFRCDPISEHNRLYWYRQTLGQGPEFLTYFQNEAQLEKSRLLSDRFSAERPKGSFSTLEIQRTEQGDSAMYLCASSQETQYFGPGTRLLVL.

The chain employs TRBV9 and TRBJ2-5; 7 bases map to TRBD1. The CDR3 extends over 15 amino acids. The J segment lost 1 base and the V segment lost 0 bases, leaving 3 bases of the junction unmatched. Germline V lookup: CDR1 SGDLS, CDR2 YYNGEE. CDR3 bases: TGTGCCAGCAGCGTAGGGGGACAGTTCCAAGAGACCCAGTACTTC. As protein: CASSVGGQFQETQYF. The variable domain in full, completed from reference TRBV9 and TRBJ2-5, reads DSGVTQTPKHLITATGQRVTLRCSPRSGDLSVYWYQQSLDQGLQFLIQYYNGEERAKGNILERFSAQQFPDLHSELNLSSLELGDSALYFCASSVGGQFQETQYFGPGTRLLVL.

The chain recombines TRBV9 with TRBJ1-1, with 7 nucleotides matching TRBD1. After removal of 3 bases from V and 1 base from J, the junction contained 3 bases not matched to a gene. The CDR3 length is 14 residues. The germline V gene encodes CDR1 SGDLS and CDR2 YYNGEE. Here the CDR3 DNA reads TGTGCCAGCAGCGAGTGGGACAGGAACACTGAAGCTTTCTTT. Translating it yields CASSEWDRNTEAFF.

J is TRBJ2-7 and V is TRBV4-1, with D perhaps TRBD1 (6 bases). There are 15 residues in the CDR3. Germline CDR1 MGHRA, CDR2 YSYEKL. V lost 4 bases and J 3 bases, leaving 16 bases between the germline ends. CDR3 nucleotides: TGCGCCAGCAGCCTAGACAGGACGGGGAACTACGAGCAGTACTTC. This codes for CASSLDRTGNYEQYF.

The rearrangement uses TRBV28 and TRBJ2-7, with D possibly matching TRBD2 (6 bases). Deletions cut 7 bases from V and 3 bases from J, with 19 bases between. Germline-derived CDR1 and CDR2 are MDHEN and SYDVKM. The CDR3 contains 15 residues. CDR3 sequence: CASIKSSVGFYEQYF. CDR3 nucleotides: TGTGCCAGCATCAAATCTAGCGTAGGTTTCTACGAGCAGTACTTC.

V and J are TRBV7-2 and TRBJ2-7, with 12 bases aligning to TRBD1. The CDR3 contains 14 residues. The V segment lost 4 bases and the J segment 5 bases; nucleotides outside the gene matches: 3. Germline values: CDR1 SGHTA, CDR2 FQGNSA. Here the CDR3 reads CASSSGTGGNEQYF. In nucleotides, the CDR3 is TGTGCCAGCAGCTCCGGGACAGGGGGCAACGAGCAGTACTTC.

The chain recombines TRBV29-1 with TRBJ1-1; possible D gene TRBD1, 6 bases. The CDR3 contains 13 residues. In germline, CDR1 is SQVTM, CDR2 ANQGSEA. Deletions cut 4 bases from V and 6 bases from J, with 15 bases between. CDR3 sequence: CSVVRQAASEAFF. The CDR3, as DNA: TGCAGCGTTGTCCGACAGGCGGCTTCTGAAGCTTTCTTT. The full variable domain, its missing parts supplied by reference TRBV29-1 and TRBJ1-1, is SAVISQKPSRDICQRGTSLTIQCQVDSQVTMMFWYRQQPGQSLTLIATANQGSEATYESGFVIDKFPISRPNLTFSTLTVSNMSPEDSSIYLCSVVRQAASEAFFGQGTRLTVV.